This TCR beta chain was sequenced for a study of siplizumab effects on memory and regulatory T cells. About 100,000 TCR templates underwent assay in every sample. TCRdb's table, derived via immunoSEQ multiplex PCR, lists solely in-frame clones and lacks some. Altogether about 15,000 clones are present, 49% being singletons, with the ten largest covering roughly 10%. About this clone: The antigen is undetermined.

Germline CDR1 is SGHNT and CDR2 is YENEEA. The CDR3 loop spans 14 amino acids. Trimming took off 8 bases at V and 0 bases at J, with 11 bases between the two ends. The authors kept the mixed lymphocyte reaction cells in coculture at 37°C for under 7 days. This chain uses TRBV11-3 with TRBJ2-1, with TRBD1 as a possible D gene (6 bases). The TCR originated in a human donor in good health; the cells came from an allogeneic mixed lymphocyte reaction. Material for sequencing was CFSE-low (dividing) CD4+ T cells sorted from an allogeneic mixed lymphocyte reaction. CDR3 bases: TGTGCCAGCCAACAGGGCGGCTCCTACAATGAGCAGTTCTTC. Its translation is CASQQGGSYNEQFF.